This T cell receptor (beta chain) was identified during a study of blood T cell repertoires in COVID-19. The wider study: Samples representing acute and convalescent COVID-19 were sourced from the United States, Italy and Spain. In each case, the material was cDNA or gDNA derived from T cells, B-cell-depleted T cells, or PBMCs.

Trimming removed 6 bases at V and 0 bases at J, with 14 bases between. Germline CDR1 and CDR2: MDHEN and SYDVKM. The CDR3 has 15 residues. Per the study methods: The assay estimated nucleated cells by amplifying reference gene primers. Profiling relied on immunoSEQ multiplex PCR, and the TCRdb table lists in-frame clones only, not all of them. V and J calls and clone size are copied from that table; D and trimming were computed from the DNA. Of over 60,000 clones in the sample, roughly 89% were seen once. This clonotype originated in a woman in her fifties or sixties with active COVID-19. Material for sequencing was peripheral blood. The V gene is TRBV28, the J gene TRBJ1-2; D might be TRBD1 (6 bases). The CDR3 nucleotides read TGTGCCAGCAGCCAGGGGTTTTGGGCTAACTATGGCTACACCTTC. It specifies CASSQGFWANYGYTF.